A selection of T cell receptor beta chains follows, all from one sample in a study of neurological immune-mediated disorders. MiXCR was run by TCRdb on the 5' RACE reads, yielding one entry per CDR3 protein. The sample has tens of thousands of distinct CDR3 sequences, 10% to 13% seen once. The sample was PBMCs. Source of these receptors: a man aged 25-45 years in good health. Both conserved end residues are trimmed from each CDR3. Size values are once, few and many counts, or a class for expanded clones, and some rows have none.

TRBV27	few	TRBJ2-7	ASSFLSGTGTYEQY
TRBV7-9	many	TRBJ2-3	ASTYISLAGVIAQY
TRBV27	many	TRBJ2-1	ASGLQSSYNEQF
TRBV27	many	TRBJ2-2	ASSQYKTQGTVGELF
TRBV5-1	many	TRBJ1-2	ASSPDRAYGGYT
TRBV6-1	.	TRBJ2-6	ASSEGQGAGANVLT
TRBV20-1	many	TRBJ2-1	SATKDQRYNEQF
TRBV20-1	many	TRBJ2-1	SATNLAGGPDEQF
TRBV28	many	TRBJ2-3	ASTLGLAEFTDTQY
TRBV15	many	TRBJ1-6	ATSDYGPVNSPLH
TRBV5-1	many	TRBJ2-3	ASSSDLSTDTQY